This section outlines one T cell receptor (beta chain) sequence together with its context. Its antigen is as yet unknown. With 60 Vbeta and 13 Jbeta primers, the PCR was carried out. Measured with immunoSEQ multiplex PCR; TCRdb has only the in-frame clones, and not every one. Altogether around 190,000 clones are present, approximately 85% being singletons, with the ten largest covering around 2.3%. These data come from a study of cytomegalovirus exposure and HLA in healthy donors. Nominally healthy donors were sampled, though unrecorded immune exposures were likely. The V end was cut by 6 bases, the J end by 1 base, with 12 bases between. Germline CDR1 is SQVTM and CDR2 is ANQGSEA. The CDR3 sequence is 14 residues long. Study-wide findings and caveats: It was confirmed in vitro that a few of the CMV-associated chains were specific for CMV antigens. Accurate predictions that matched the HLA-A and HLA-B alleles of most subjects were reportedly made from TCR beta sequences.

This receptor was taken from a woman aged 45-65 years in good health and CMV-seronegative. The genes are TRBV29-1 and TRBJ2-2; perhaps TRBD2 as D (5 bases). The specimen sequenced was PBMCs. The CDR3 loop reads CSVERGRNTGELFF. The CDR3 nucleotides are TGCAGCGTCGAGCGTGGGAGGAACACCGGGGAGCTGTTTTTT.